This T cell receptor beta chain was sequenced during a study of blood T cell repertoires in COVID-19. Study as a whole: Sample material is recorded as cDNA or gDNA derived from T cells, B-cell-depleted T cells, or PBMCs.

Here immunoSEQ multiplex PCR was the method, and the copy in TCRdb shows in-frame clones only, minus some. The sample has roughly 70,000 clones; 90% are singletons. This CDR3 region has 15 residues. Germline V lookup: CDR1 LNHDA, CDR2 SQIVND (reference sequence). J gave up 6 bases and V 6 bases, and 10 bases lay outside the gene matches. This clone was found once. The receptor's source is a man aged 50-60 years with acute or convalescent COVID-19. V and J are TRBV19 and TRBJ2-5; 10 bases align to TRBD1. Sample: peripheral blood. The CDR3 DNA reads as TGTGCCAGTAGCAACGCGGGACAGGGGACGAAGACCCAGTACTTC. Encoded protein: CASSNAGQGTKTQYF.